Sequencing of this TCR beta chain was carried out in a study of T-cell reconstitution after alpha-beta-depleted transplantation in children. Notes on the study in general: Some patients' high day-60 TCRbeta diversity was attributed to recipient cells surviving conditioning. Most T-cell counts and diversity one year after the transplant came from T cells that were newly produced.

The CDR3 extends over 19 amino acids. Germline lookup yields CDR1 DFQATT and CDR2 SNEGSKA (reference sequence). This clonotype was observed a few times. Its cognate antigen is unknown. At one of its ends the junction is not consistent with the germline gene, which may arise from a read error. Molecular barcoding with unique molecular identifiers was used for the TCRbeta library. TCRdb re-called the PCR reads through MiXCR, storing one row per CDR3 protein. The sample shows about 160,000 distinct CDR3 sequences, around 10% of them seen only once. Sequenced material: PBMCs, taken before TCRalphabeta/CD19-depleted stem cell transplant. This sequence was found in a boy younger than 10 with acute myeloid leukemia, due to receive a stem cell transplant. This chain links TRBV20-1 with TRBJ2-1; 14 nucleotides agree with TRBD2. The CDR3 sequence: CCARASGTSGSETRWEQFF. CDR3 bases: TGCTGTGCTAGAGCCTCCGGGACTAGCGGGAGTGAAACGCGGTGGGAGCAGTTCTTC.